This TCR beta chain was profiled in a study of blood T cell repertoires in COVID-19. V lost 4 bases to trimming and J lost 8 bases, with 11 bases between them. Per the germline V gene, CDR1 is LGHNA and CDR2 is YSLEER. There are 13 residues in the CDR3. The protocol was immunoSEQ multiplex PCR, while the TCRdb copy is restricted to in-frame clones and leaves out a portion. The table shows under 250,000 clones, with 65% to 90% occurring only once. J is TRBJ1-4 and V is TRBV4-3; the D gene is possibly TRBD1 (5 bases). The sequence was obtained from a woman in her 70s with acute or convalescent COVID-19. The sample was peripheral blood. The CDR3 reads CASSLSRGEKLFF. CDR3 nucleotides: TGCGCCAGCAGCCTAAGCCGGGGGGAAAAACTGTTTTTT.